A selection of T cell receptor beta chains follows, all from one sample in a study of blood T cell repertoires in COVID-19. TCRdb's table, derived via immunoSEQ multiplex PCR, lists solely in-frame clones and lacks some. The table records hundreds of thousands of clones, roughly nine tenths of them present only once. Specimen: PBMCs or T cells enriched from blood (not recorded which). The receptor set was obtained from a young man who had recovered from COVID-19. Each CDR3 is given without its conserved first and last residue. Only part of the rows carry a size: once, few, many, or a class if the clone is expanded.

CDR3 protein,clone size,V gene
ASSIGTSGNEQF,many,TRBV19
ASSVGYRGDYEQY,.,TRBV9
ASSGDMNTEAF,.,TRBV18
ASSSTGTGAPGELF,.,TRBV28
ASSPNTGGEAF,few,TRBV28
ASSGRGYYGYT,.,TRBV2
ASSLDPGSAYEQY,.,TRBV7-8
ASSPTGSGNTIY,.,TRBV4-1
ASRWTLGNQPQH,.,TRBV28
ATSDSLAGAYNEQF,.,TRBV24-1
ASSLASLGPLH,.,TRBV7-9
SASRRTGQETQY,.,TRBV20-1
AISELAGDNTGELF,.,TRBV10-3
ASSLDSGREQF,.,TRBV7-9
ASSYQTSGRNYEQY,.,TRBV5-6
RVIGVLGSIEQF,.,TRBV29-1
ASSSDSYEQY,.,TRBV18
ASKYTGLAEAF,.,TRBV12-3/TRBV12-4
ASSLESGGDQF,.,TRBV7-3
ASRLAARRTGELF,once,TRBV27
ASSLLPIGEQY,.,TRBV5-1
ASSREFYANTGELF,once,TRBV9
ASTPGVDGELF,.,TRBV7-3
AWIPPGGYEQY,.,TRBV30
ASSPAGGYYGYT,.,TRBV18
ASSRENSPLH,.,TRBV28
ASRPSSGIIYGYT,.,TRBV6-5
ASGQGERETQY,.,TRBV6-5
ASSLGGQGMNQPQH,.,TRBV7-2
ASSLGHPRANVLT,.,TRBV6-2/TRBV6-3
ASSLALGSPAYGYT,.,TRBV7-2
ASRSTGPMNTEAF,.,TRBV2
ASSLRSVQF,.,TRBV3-1/TRBV3-2
ASSQKRGANYGYT,.,TRBV19
SVSLGRDYTYNEQF,.,TRBV29-1
ASSLDLGTVDYGYT,.,TRBV28
ASSEIGGYQPQH,.,TRBV2
ASRQTGTSGFYEQY,.,TRBV28
ASSLTGVSNRETQY,.,TRBV7-3
ASSHGGRVYEQY,.,TRBV7-2
ASSLSAGGSLTYEQY,.,TRBV27
ASSPGLDATGELF,.,TRBV7-8
ASSQIAGVDEQF,.,TRBV14
ASSRQGNYGYT,.,TRBV6-2/TRBV6-3
ASSRDSGTDTQY,.,TRBV5-8
ASSYSATGSEKLF,.,TRBV6-6
ASSFIDPQGVPRGHAYEQY,.,TRBV28
ASSYRDRSYEQY,.,TRBV5-4
ASSSLGTLDSPLH,few,TRBV7-9
ASSLYRGVYGYT,.,TRBV5-6
ASRDGGANYGYT,.,TRBV19
ASSDGGTSRLHEQF,.,TRBV19
ASSPDGAYEQY,.,TRBV19
AISTSGRNTDTQY,once,TRBV10-3
ASSLNNRGHTEAF,.,TRBV5-1
ASSQVLRSYEQY,.,TRBV3-1/TRBV3-2
AWSDSGAQREQY,.,TRBV30
ASSLVGQDNSPLH,.,TRBV7-9